This T cell receptor beta chain was documented in a study of cytomegalovirus exposure and HLA in healthy donors. Looking at the study overall: An earlier analysis identified some 110 million unique TCR beta sequences in 150 million to 200 million T cells. General study results and limits: Donor immune exposure was known only as CMV serostatus.

Germline loops: CDR1 ENHRY, CDR2 SYGVKD. Trimming cost V 5 bases and J 5 bases, with 10 bases left between them. The CDR3 is 12 residues long. It was with 60 Vbeta and 13 Jbeta primers that the PCR ran. TCRdb's table, derived via immunoSEQ multiplex PCR, lists solely in-frame clones and lacks some. Among some 160,000 clones listed, roughly 78% were seen once. In regard to this clone: Its cognate antigen is unknown.

This sequence originates from a woman between 40 and 50 years old in good health and CMV-seronegative. The sequenced sample was PBMCs. V usage is TRBV10-3 and J usage is TRBJ2-7, with D possibly being TRBD1 (5 bases). CDR3 DNA: TGTGCCATCAGTCCCAGGGTTCACGAGCAGTACTTC. Encoded protein: CAISPRVHEQYF.